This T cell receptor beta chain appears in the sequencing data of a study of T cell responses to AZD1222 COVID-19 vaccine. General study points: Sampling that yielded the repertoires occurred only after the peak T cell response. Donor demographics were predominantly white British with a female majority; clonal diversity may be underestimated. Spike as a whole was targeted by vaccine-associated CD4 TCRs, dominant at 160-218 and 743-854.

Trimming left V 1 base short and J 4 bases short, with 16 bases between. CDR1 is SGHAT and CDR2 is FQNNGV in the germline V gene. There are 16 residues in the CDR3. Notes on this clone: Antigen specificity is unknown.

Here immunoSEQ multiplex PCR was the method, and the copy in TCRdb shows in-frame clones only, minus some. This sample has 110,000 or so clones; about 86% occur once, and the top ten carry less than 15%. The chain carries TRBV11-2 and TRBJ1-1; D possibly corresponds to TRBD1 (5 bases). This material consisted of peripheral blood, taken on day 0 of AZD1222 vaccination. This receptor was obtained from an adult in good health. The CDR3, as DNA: TGTGCCAGCAGCTTAGTTCCTCCAGGGCTGGCCACTGAAGCTTTCTTT. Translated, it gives CASSLVPPGLATEAFF.